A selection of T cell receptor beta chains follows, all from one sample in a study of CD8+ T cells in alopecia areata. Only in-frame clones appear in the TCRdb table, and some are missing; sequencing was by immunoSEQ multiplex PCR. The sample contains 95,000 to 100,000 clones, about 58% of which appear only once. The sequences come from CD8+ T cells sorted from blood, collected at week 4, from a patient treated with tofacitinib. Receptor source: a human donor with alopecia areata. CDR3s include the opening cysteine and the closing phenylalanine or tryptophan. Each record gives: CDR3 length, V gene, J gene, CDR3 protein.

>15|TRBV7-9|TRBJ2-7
CASSATSEVSYEQYF
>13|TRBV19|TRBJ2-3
CASRLAGADTQYF
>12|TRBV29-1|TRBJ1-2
CSVDKGLGGYTF
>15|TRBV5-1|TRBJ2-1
CASSLAPWAGNEQFF
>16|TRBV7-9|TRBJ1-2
CASSAESFNSGHGYTF
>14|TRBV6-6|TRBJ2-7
CASSYSFPAYEQYF
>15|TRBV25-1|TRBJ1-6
CASSDPVSYNSPLHF
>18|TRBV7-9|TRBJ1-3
CASSFVGLGGASGNTIYF
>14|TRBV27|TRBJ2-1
CASRLTGATNEQFF
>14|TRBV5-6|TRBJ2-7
CASSLAGANYEQYF
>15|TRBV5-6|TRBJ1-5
CASSLTGTDYQPQHF